Included here is one TCR beta chain sequence, with context. Its antigen remains unidentified. The CDR3 is 14 residues long. Germline V gene lookup returns CDR1 MNHEY and CDR2 SMNVEV (reference sequence). The trim removed 5 bases at V and 6 bases at J, leaving 3 bases unmatched. The record originates from a study of cytomegalovirus exposure and HLA in healthy donors. Study-wide findings and caveats: Earlier analysis found most TCR beta V segments productive about 90% or about 30% of the time.

60 Vbeta and 13 Jbeta primers were used in PCR. Per the authors' pipeline: About 11 million shared chains were among the 80 million or so unique TCR beta chains that a later analysis counted. Using immunoSEQ multiplex PCR, the repertoire was profiled, and TCRdb retains in-frame clones only, with some absent. V and J calls plus clone size are reproduced from that table; the DNA served to infer D and trimming. This sample carries about 75,000 clones, roughly four fifths of them seen once, and the ten largest clones take 1.9%. The material sequenced was PBMCs. The clonotype was recovered from a man between 18 and 29 years old in good health and CMV-seronegative. The chain uses TRBV27 and TRBJ1-4; 10 bases are a match to TRBD1. The CDR3 reads CASSLDRGYEKLFF. The DNA of the CDR3 is TGTGCCAGCAGTCTGGACAGGGGGTATGAAAAACTGTTTTTT.